These 16 T cell receptor beta chains came from one sample sequenced in a study of spatial heterogeneity in lung cancer. TCRdb re-called the 5' RACE reads with MiXCR, one entry per CDR3 protein. The sample includes around 60,000 distinct CDR3 sequences, about 8% of them seen just once. Described time point: sample taken at primary tumor resection. Material for sequencing was whole RNA from tumor, nontumor lung or frozen PBMC, left unsorted. Here the sequenced sample was PBMCs, taken at surgery. Every receptor here comes from a female donor with early-stage non-small cell lung cancer.

This clonotype came up many times. This sequence joins TRBV10-3 and TRBJ2-2, with TRBD2 identical over 7 bases. This CDR3 has 15 residues. V lost 2 bases to trimming and J lost 5 bases; unmatched junction nucleotides: 5. Germline V CDR1 and CDR2: ENHRY, SYGVKD. CDR3 residues: CAISEKSGKTGELFF. Here the CDR3 DNA reads TGTGCCATCAGTGAGAAAAGCGGGAAAACCGGGGAGCTGTTTTTT.

This clonotype was seen ten or more times. The V gene is TRBV29-1, the J gene TRBJ2-1; the match to TRBD2 covers 7 bases. V was pared by 7 bases and J by 4 bases, with 7 bases of the junction left unmatched. CDR3 size: 13 residues. Germline CDR1 reads SQVTM; CDR2 reads ANQGSEA. CDR3 sequence: CSAGLAAYNEQFF. CDR3 bases: TGCAGCGCGGGGCTAGCGGCATACAATGAGCAGTTCTTC.

A few counts support this clonotype. This chain joins TRBV11-2 and TRBJ2-2; D possibly corresponds to TRBD1 (6 bases). The CDR3 length is 14 residues. Germline V gene data show CDR1 as SGHAT and CDR2 as FQNNGV. The V end was cut by 5 bases, the J end by 6 bases, with 13 bases between. CDR3 in amino acids: CASSPSGTSGELFF. The CDR3 DNA sequence: TGTGCCAGCAGCCCATCGGGGACATCCGGGGAGCTGTTTTTT.

This chain joins TRBV7-9 and TRBJ2-2; D is undetermined. Trimming removed 0 bases at V and 5 bases at J, with 7 bases between. This CDR3 has 14 amino acids. In germline, CDR1 is SEHNR, CDR2 FQNEAQ (reference sequence). The CDR3: CASSLAMATGELFF. For the CDR3, the DNA is TGTGCCAGCAGCTTAGCGATGGCAACCGGGGAGCTGTTTTTT.

At least ten counts were recorded for this clonotype. The chain couples TRBV6-2 or TRBV6-3 to TRBJ2-7; D perhaps matches TRBD1 (6 bases). V lost 4 bases and J lost 2, with 15 bases in between. CDR3 length: 15 amino acids. The germline CDR1 and CDR2 sequences are MNHEY and SVGEGT. CDR3 sequence reads: CASSSLTGTPYEQYF. The CDR3 DNA sequence: TGTGCCAGCAGTTCGTTAACAGGGACCCCCTACGAGCAGTACTTC.

This clonotype has a count of ten or more. The V gene is TRBV28, the J gene TRBJ1-5, with TRBD1 as a possible D gene (5 bases). Germline V lookup: CDR1 MDHEN, CDR2 SYDVKM. The CDR3 spans 16 residues. Trimming cost V 10 bases and J 0 bases, with 19 bases left between them. CDR3 region: CATFGAGRSSNQPQHF. CDR3 DNA sequence: TGTGCCACCTTCGGGGCAGGGCGGAGTAGCAATCAGCCCCAGCATTTT.

This clonotype came up a few times. The CDR3 loop reads CSAKPRANTEAFF. The CDR3 DNA sequence: TGCAGTGCTAAACCCAGGGCGAACACTGAAGCTTTCTTT. The rearrangement links TRBV20-1 to TRBJ1-1; weak D call: TRBD1 (5 bases). In germline, CDR1 is DFQATT, CDR2 SNEGSKA (reference sequence). The CDR3 consists of 13 residues. With 4 bases removed from V and 1 base from J, the gap between germline ends came to 10 bases.

This chain links TRBV7-9 with TRBJ2-7; TRBD1 or TRBD2 may be the D gene (6 bases each). Looked up from germline, CDR1 is SEHNR and CDR2 is FQNEAQ (reference sequence). V gave up 4 bases and J gave up 6 bases, with 25 bases separating them. The length of the CDR3 is 17 residues. CDR3 region: CASSSLQPGTPEGEQYV. The CDR3 DNA reads TGTGCCAGCAGCTCCCTCCAACCCGGGACACCGGAGGGCGAGCAGTACGTC.

In this sample, this clonotype turned up many times. The chain is built from TRBV5-4 and TRBJ2-7, with TRBD1 identical over 12 bases. The V and J ends lost 4 bases and 7 bases, in that order; junction bases with no gene match: 6. The CDR3 runs 14 residues. Germline values: CDR1 SGHNT, CDR2 YYREEE (reference sequence). The CDR3 DNA sequence: TGTGCCAGCAGCCCGGGACAGGGGGCGCGGGAGCAGTACTTC. Amino acids: CASSPGQGAREQYF. Drawing the rest from reference TRBV5-4 and TRBJ2-7, the complete variable domain is ETGVTQSPTHLIKTRGQQVTLRCSSQSGHNTVSWYQQALGQGPQFIFQYYREEENGRGNFPPRFSGLQFPNYSSELNVNALELDDSALYLCASSPGQGAREQYFGPGTRLTVT.

This clonotype has a count of ten or more. This sequence joins TRBV28 and TRBJ2-5; no clear D gene. Trimming removed 8 bases at V and 5 bases at J, with 9 bases between. Germline V lookup: CDR1 MDHEN, CDR2 SYDVKM. This CDR3 comprises 11 residues. The CDR3 here is CASRYAETQYF. As DNA, the CDR3 is TGTGCCAGCCGATATGCCGAGACCCAGTACTTC.

Ten or more counts support this clonotype. V and J are TRBV5-5 and TRBJ2-2, with 10 bases that match TRBD1. The V gene's germline CDR1 is SGHKS and CDR2 YYEKEE (reference sequence). This CDR3 spans 15 amino acids. Germline trimming cut 7 bases from V and 5 bases from J; bases unmatched to any gene: 8. Here the CDR3 reads CASFRDRGGTGELFF. CDR3 in DNA: TGTGCCAGCTTCAGGGACAGGGGAGGTACCGGGGAGCTGTTTTTT.

This clonotype was seen repeatedly, ten times or more. This sequence joins TRBV11-3 and TRBJ2-1, with D tentatively TRBD2 (6 bases). Germline V gene lookup returns CDR1 SGHNT and CDR2 YENEEA. Trimming stripped 3 bases from V and 9 bases from J, with 15 bases between. CDR3 size: 14 residues. As DNA, the CDR3 is TGTGCCAGCAGCTTGGGGACTTCCTTGTCTGAGCAGTTCTTC. Translated, it gives CASSLGTSLSEQFF. Filled out from reference TRBV11-3 and TRBJ2-1, the complete variable domain reads EAGVVQSPRYKIIEKKQPVAFWCNPISGHNTLYWYLQNLGQGPELLIRYENEEAVDDSQLPKDRFSAERLKGVDSTLKIQPAELGDSAVYLCASSLGTSLSEQFFGPGTRLTVL.

The chain carries TRBV3-1 and TRBJ2-7; D is perhaps TRBD2 (5 bases). This CDR3 has 13 amino acids. CDR1 LGHDT and CDR2 YNNKEL come from the germline V gene (reference sequence). As DNA, the CDR3 is TGTGCCAGCAGCCAAGGAGGGAAGGCATGGAAATCGGTC. It encodes CASSQGGKAWKSV.

The V and J genes are TRBV29-1 and TRBJ1-1; D remains ambiguous. V lost 7 bases, J lost 6 bases, and 9 bases lay in between. The CDR3 is made up of 10 amino acids. The germline CDR1 and CDR2 sequences are SQVTM and ANQGSEA. Here the CDR3 DNA reads TGCAGCGCTGTATTTCCTGAAGCTTTCTTT. This translates into CSAVFPEAFF.

This clonotype was observed a handful of times. This chain links TRBV20-1 with TRBJ2-1; TRBD2 agrees at 11 bases. CDR3 length: 16 amino acids. Germline V gene sequence: CDR1 DFQATT, CDR2 SNEGSKA (reference sequence). The CDR3 DNA follows: TGCAGCCCCAAGACTAGCGGGGCAAGCTCCTACAATGAGCAGTTCTTC. Amino acids: CSPKTSGASSYNEQFF.

This clonotype was detected only a few times. The chain couples TRBV24-1 to TRBJ2-7; TRBD1 matches 7 bases. Germline CDR1 is KGHDR and CDR2 is SFDVKD. CDR3 length: 12 residues. Losses at the gene ends were 9 bases for V and 5 bases for J; bases not matched to a gene: 6. As DNA, the CDR3 is TGTGCCACCGTATACAGGGGCCACGAGCAGTACGTC. Translation: CATVYRGHEQYV.